The source of this T cell receptor (beta chain) is a study of blood T cell repertoires in COVID-19. Study as a whole: Sites across the United States, Italy and Spain contributed samples from acute and convalescent COVID-19.

This CDR3 contains 11 residues. Trimming removed 3 bases at V and 5 bases at J, with 4 bases between. Germline V lookup: CDR1 LNHDA, CDR2 SQIVND (reference sequence). The authors' processing: Amplification of reference gene primers provided the estimated nucleated cell counts. Repertoires were generated with immunoSEQ multiplex PCR, while TCRdb's copy carries only in-frame clones and drops some. V and J calls and clone size follow that table, whereas D and trimming were derived from the DNA. The data hold around 150,000 clones, with 84% observed a single time. Sequencing was done on a sample of peripheral blood. The sequence was collected from a woman of 80 years or more with acute or convalescent COVID-19. This chain uses TRBV19 with TRBJ1-2, with D unclear. CDR3 in amino acids: CASSIGYGYTF. In nucleotides, the CDR3 is TGTGCCAGTAGTATCGGTTATGGCTACACCTTC. The variable domain in full, with the rest retrieved from reference TRBV19 and TRBJ1-2, is DGGITQSPKYLFRKEGQNVTLSCEQNLNHDAMYWYRQDPGQGLRLIYYSQIVNDFQKGDIAEGYSVSREKKESFPLTVTSAQKNPTAFYLCASSIGYGYTFGSGTRLTVV.